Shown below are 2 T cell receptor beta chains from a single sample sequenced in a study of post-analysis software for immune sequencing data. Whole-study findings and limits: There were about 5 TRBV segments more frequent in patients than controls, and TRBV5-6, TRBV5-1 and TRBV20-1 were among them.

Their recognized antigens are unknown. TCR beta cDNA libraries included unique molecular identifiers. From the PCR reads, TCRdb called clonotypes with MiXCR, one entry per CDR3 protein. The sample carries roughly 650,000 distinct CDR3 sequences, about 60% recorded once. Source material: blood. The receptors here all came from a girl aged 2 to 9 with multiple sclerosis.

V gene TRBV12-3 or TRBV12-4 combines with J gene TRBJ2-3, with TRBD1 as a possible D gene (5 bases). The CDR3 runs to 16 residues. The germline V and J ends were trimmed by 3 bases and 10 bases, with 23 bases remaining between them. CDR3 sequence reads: CASSLMKGPSISPQYF. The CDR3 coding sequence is TGTGCCAGCAGTTTGATGAAGGGGCCCTCGATTTCGCCGCAGTATTTT.

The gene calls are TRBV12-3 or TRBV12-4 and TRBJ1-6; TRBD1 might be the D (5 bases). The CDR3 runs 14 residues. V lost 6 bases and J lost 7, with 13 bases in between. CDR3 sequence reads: CASSPQGRNSPLHF. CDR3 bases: TGTGCCAGCAGCCCTCAGGGTCGGAATTCACCCCTCCACTTT.